This T cell receptor beta chain was documented in a study of cytomegalovirus exposure and HLA in healthy donors. Study-level results: Reports indicate that TCR beta sequences accurately predicted the HLA-A and HLA-B alleles of most subjects.

For this clone: Antigen specificity is unknown.

Vbeta (60) and Jbeta (13) primers were used in the PCR. Method: immunoSEQ multiplex PCR; TCRdb's copy keeps in-frame clones and lacks some. The repertoire consists of more than 85,000 clones, with under 80% occurring once and the leading ten covering approximately 2%. The TCR comes from a man aged 35 to 55 in good health and CMV-seronegative. The sample was PBMCs.

In DNA form, the CDR3 reads TGTGCCAGCAGCCGGGGGGTTGCGGGCTATGGCTACACCTTC. This codes for CASSRGVAGYGYTF. The chain employs TRBV7-9 and TRBJ1-2, with TRBD1 as a possible D gene (5 bases). Germline V gene lookup returns CDR1 SEHNR and CDR2 FQNEAQ (reference sequence). CDR3 length: 14 residues. Trimming took off 5 bases at V and 4 bases at J, with 14 bases between the two ends.